The 11 T cell receptor beta chains below come from one sample, sequenced in a study of T cell changes during pregnancy in multiple sclerosis. TCRdb's table, derived via immunoSEQ multiplex PCR, lists solely in-frame clones and lacks some. The sample has around 70,000 clones; about 93% are singletons. Sample: CD4+ T cells from peripheral blood mononuclear cells, taken after pregnancy. All receptors come from a female donor with multiple sclerosis, enrolled in a pregnancy study.

The chain links TRBV5-8 to TRBJ1-3; D is possibly TRBD1 (6 bases). V dropped 1 base and J dropped 5 bases, with 16 bases sitting between them. CDR1 is SGHTS and CDR2 is YDEGEE in the germline V gene. CDR3 length: 16 residues. The CDR3 nucleotides read TGTGCCAGCAGCTTGATCACAGGGTACCCAAGAAACACCATATATTTT. It encodes CASSLITGYPRNTIYF.

V and J are TRBV28 and TRBJ1-1; the D is unclear. V lost 6 bases, J lost 7 bases, and 15 bases lay in between. The CDR3 runs 13 residues. Germline CDR1 and CDR2: MDHEN and SYDVKM. The CDR3 region is CASSTPARGEAFF. The CDR3 coding sequence is TGTGCCAGCAGCACGCCCGCTCGGGGTGAAGCTTTCTTT.

The chain carries TRBV6-1 and TRBJ2-5; possible D gene TRBD2, 5 bases. CDR3 length: 13 amino acids. Germline V gene data show CDR1 as MNHNS and CDR2 as SASEGT. Trimming took 5 bases from V and 2 from J, leaving 9 bases between them. The CDR3 loop reads CASSRTAQETQYF. In DNA, the CDR3 is TGTGCCAGCAGTCGGACTGCACAAGAGACCCAGTACTTC.

The V call is TRBV27, the J call TRBJ2-7; a weak D match, TRBD1 (7 bases). Germline V gene data show CDR1 as MNHEY and CDR2 as SMNVEV (reference sequence). The CDR3 sequence is 15 residues long. V lost 3 bases, J lost 6 bases, and 18 bases lay in between. CDR3 nucleotides: TGTGCCAGCAGTTTGGCGGGGCAGGGGGAAATCGAGCAGTACTTC. Amino acid sequence: CASSLAGQGEIEQYF.

The V gene is TRBV5-1, the J gene TRBJ2-2; the D gene is possibly TRBD2 (6 bases). V dropped 4 bases and J dropped 0 bases, with 10 bases sitting between them. CDR3 length: 15 residues. Germline V gene lookup returns CDR1 SGHRS and CDR2 YFSETQ. CDR3: CASSLGGANTGELFF. CDR3 sequence (DNA): TGCGCCAGCAGCCTCGGCGGGGCGAACACCGGGGAGCTGTTTTTT.

This clone came up once. The chain recombines TRBV5-1 with TRBJ2-5; 9 bases align to TRBD2. CDR3 length: 16 amino acids. Germline V gives CDR1 SGHRS, CDR2 YFSETQ. Unmatched junction bases numbered 6, after V lost 1 base and J lost 2 bases. CDR3 DNA sequence: TGCGCCAGCAGCTTGATTCTAGCGGGGAAACAAGAGACCCAGTACTTC. Translated: CASSLILAGKQETQYF. Combining the CDR3 with reference TRBV5-1 and TRBJ2-5 gives the whole variable domain KAGVTQTPRYLIKTRGQQVTLSCSPISGHRSVSWYQQTPGQGLQFLFEYFSETQRNKGNFPGRFSGRQFSNSRSEMNVSTLELGDSALYLCASSLILAGKQETQYFGPGTRLLVL.

This chain connects TRBV27 to TRBJ2-4; no clear D gene. This CDR3 contains 14 residues. V dropped 6 bases and J dropped 8 bases, with 17 bases sitting between them. The germline V gene has CDR1 MNHEY and CDR2 SMNVEV (reference sequence). In DNA form, the CDR3 reads TGTGCCAGCAGCCTTACGTTTCAGGCGCACATTCAGTACTTC. It codes for CASSLTFQAHIQYF.

The chain is built from TRBV6-6 and TRBJ2-1; D is unclear. The length of the CDR3 is 12 residues. Germline V gene data show CDR1 as MNHNY and CDR2 as SVGAGI (reference sequence). V was pared by 5 bases and J by 8 bases, with 10 bases between. Written as DNA, the CDR3 is TGTGCCAGCAGTAGCCGCGGCTATGAGCAGTTCTTC. Its translation is CASSSRGYEQFF.

This clone was seen a single time. Here the CDR3 DNA reads TGTGCCAGCAGAGGGACAGCTGTGGCTGGCTACACCTTC. It is translated as CASRGTAVAGYTF. V gene TRBV6-1 combines with J gene TRBJ1-2; 7 bases match TRBD1. This CDR3 is 13 amino acids long. Unmatched junction bases numbered 8, after V lost 6 bases and J lost 7 bases. Germline CDR1 reads MNHNS; CDR2 reads SASEGT.

This clone was observed a few times. The chain joins TRBV28 to TRBJ1-5, with TRBD1 matching over 7 bases. Germline V gene sequence: CDR1 MDHEN, CDR2 SYDVKM. CDR3 size: 15 residues. The V and J ends lost 3 bases and 3 bases, in that order; junction bases with no gene match: 5. The CDR3 sequence: CASSLGDRPNQPQHF. DNA of the CDR3: TGTGCCAGCAGTTTGGGGGACAGACCCAATCAGCCCCAGCATTTT.

The CDR3: CASSDGQTNTEAFF. In nucleotides, the CDR3 is TGTGCCAGCAGTGACGGGCAGACGAACACTGAAGCTTTCTTT. The gene calls are TRBV6-4 and TRBJ1-1; no clear D. With 2 bases removed from V and 1 base from J, the gap between germline ends came to 8 bases. Germline V gives CDR1 MRHNA, CDR2 SNTAGT. This CDR3 region has 14 residues.